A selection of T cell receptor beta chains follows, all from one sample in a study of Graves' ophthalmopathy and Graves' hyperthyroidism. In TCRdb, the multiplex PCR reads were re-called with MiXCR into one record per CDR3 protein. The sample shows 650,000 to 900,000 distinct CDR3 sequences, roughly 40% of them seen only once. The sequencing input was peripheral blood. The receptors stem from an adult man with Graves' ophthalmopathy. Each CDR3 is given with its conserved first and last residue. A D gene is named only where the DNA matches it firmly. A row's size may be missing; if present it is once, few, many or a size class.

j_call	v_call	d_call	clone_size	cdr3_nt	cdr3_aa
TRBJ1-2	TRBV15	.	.	TGTGCCACCAGCAGAGATTACAGGGCGGATGGCTACACCTTC	CATSRDYRADGYTF
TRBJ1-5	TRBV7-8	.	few	TGTGCCAGCAGGCCGGGGTTCAATCAGCCCCAGCATTTT	CASRPGFNQPQHF
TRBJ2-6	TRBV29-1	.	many	TGCAGCGTTGAGACTTGGACAGGGACTAAATCTTCTGGGGCCAACGTCCTGACTTTC	CSVETWTGTKSSGANVLTF
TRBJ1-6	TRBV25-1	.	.	TGTGCCAGCAGTGGCAACAGGCTAAATTCACCCCTCCACTTT	CASSGNRLNSPLHF
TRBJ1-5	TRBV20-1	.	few	TGCAGTGCTAGAGATGGCAGGGGATTAGGGAATCAGCCCCAGCATTTT	CSARDGRGLGNQPQHF
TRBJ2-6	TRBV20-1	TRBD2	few	TGCAGTGCTAGAAGACGGGGGGAATCTGGGGCCAACGTCCTGACTTTC	CSARRRGESGANVLTF
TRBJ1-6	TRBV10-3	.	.	TGTGCCAGCAGTTACTCGAGGGAATTTAATTCACCCCTCCACTTT	CASSYSREFNSPLHF
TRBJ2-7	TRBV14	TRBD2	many	TGTGCCAGCAGCCAAGAACTAGCGGGAGTCGAGCAGTACTTC	CASSQELAGVEQYF
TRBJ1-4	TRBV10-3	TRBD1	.	TGTGCCATCAGTCAGACAGGGGATGGGGGTAATGAAAAACTGTTTTTT	CAISQTGDGGNEKLFF
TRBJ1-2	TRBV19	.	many	TGTGCCAGCAGGGACCTGTCAGCTAACTATGGCTACACCTTC	CASRDLSANYGYTF
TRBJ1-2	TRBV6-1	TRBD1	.	TGTGCCAGCAGCCCGGGACAGGGGTGGGGCTACACCTTC	CASSPGQGWGYTF
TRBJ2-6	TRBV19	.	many	TGTGCCGTAGAGGCCTTCTCTGGGGCCAACGTCCTGACTTTC	CAVEAFSGANVLTF
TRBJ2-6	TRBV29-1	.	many	TGCAGCGTTAAGGGATCTGGGGCCAACGTCCTGACTTTC	CSVKGSGANVLTF
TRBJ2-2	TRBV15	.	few	TGTGCCACCAGCAGTACAGGGGAGGGGCTTCGCACCGGGGAGCTGTTTTTT	CATSSTGEGLRTGELFF
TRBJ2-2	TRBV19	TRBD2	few	TGTGCCAGTAGTATAGATTCTAGCGGGGGCACCGGGGAGCTGTTTTTT	CASSIDSSGGTGELFF
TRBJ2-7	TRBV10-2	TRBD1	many	TGCGCCAGCAGTGAGTCGACAGGGGACGAGCAGTACTTC	CASSESTGDEQYF
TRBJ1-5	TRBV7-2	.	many	TGTGCCAGCAGCCCCCAGAACAATCAGCCCCAGCATTTT	CASSPQNNQPQHF
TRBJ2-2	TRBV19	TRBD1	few	TGTGCCACTTCGGACAGGGTCAACACCGGGGAGCTGTTTTTT	CATSDRVNTGELFF
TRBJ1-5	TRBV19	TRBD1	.	TGTGCCAGTAGCGGGGACAGTGGCAATCAGCCCCAGCATTTT	CASSGDSGNQPQHF
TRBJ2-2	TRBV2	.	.	TGTGCCAGCGTTCCTAAGGGCACGAACACCGGGGAGCTGTTTTTC	CASVPKGTNTGELFF
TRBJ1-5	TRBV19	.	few	TGTGCCAGTAGTAGGTCGTCCGGGCCAGGGTGGGGCAATCAGCCCCAGCATTTT	CASSRSSGPGWGNQPQHF
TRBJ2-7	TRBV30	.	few	TGTGCCTGGAGTGTAGGCCAGTCCTACGAGCAGTACTTC	CAWSVGQSYEQYF
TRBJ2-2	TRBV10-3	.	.	TGTGCCATCAGTAACCCGACCGGGGAGCTGTTTTTT	CAISNPTGELFF
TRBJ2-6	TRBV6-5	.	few	TGTGCCAGCAGTTACCAGTCTGGGGCCAACGTCCTGACTTTC	CASSYQSGANVLTF
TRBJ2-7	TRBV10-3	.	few	TGTGCCAGCAGTGATGCCGATACCTACGAGCAGTACTTC	CASSDADTYEQYF
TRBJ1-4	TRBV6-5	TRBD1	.	TGTGCCAGCAGGCCCGGACAGGGAAGGGGAGAAAAACTGTTTTTT	CASRPGQGRGEKLFF
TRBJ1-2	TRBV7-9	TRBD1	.	TGTGCCAGCATCGACAGGGTCTATGGCTACACCTTC	CASIDRVYGYTF
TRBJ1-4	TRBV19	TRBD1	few	TGTGCCGCAGCCCAGGGGGCAACTAATAATGAAAAACTGTTTTTT	CAAAQGATNNEKLFF
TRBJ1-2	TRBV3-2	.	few	TGTGCCAGCAGCCCGAACAGGGGGCAAGGCTACACCTTC	CASSPNRGQGYTF
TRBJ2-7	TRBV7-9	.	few	TGTGCCAGCAGCCAAGAGAGGGCGGACTACGAGCAGTACTTC	CASSQERADYEQYF
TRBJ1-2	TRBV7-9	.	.	TGTGCCAGCAGCTGGGAAAAAAATGGCTACACCTTC	CASSWEKNGYTF
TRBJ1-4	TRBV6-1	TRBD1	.	TGTGCCAGCAGGGGACAGGGGGAAACTAATGAAAAACTGTTTTTT	CASRGQGETNEKLFF
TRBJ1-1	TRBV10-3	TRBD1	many	TGTGCCATCAGAGAGGAAGGGGGCTTGGATGAAGCTTTCTTT	CAIREEGGLDEAFF
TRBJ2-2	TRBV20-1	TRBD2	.	TGCAGTGCTAGAGGACTAGCGGGAGTCGTTTCGACCGGGGAGCTGTTTTTT	CSARGLAGVVSTGELFF
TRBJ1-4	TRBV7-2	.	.	TGTGCCAGCAGCTTAGATGGGGGGGCAGGGGAAAAACTGTCTTTT	CASSLDGGAGEKLSF
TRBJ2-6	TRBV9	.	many	TGTGCCAGCAGCGGATCCGGGACGGCCTCCTCTGGGGCCAACGTCCTGACTTTC	CASSGSGTASSGANVLTF
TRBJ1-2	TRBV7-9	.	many	TGTGCCAGCAGCGAATCCACCCTCGACCTAAGTTATGGCTACACCTTC	CASSESTLDLSYGYTF
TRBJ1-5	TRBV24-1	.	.	TGTGCCAGCAGCCAAGACACGGGCCAGCCCCAGCATTTT	CASSQDTGQPQHF
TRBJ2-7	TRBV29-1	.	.	TGCAGCGTCGCTACGAGCAGGGGTTCCTACGAGCAGTACTTC	CSVATSRGSYEQYF
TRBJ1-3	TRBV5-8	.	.	TGTGCCAGCAGCTGGAACGGAAACACCATATATTTT	CASSWNGNTIYF
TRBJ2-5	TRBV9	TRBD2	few	TGTGCCAGCAGCGTAGGGCCTGGCGGGGGGGTTAAAGAGACCCAGTACTTC	CASSVGPGGGVKETQYF
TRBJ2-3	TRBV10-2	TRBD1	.	TGCGCCAGCAGGGAAGGGACAGGGGGCGGACTGGTGGTGGGCACGCAGTATTTT	CASREGTGGGLVVGTQYF
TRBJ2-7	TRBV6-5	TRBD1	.	TGTGCCAGCATCAACGGGGCAGGGGGCTCCTACGAGCAGTACTTC	CASINGAGGSYEQYF